The 9 T cell receptor beta chains below all came from one sample that was sequenced in a study of blood T cells in healthy people across ages. PCR was performed a second time for roughly 7 to 12 cycles using a sample-barcoded 5' primer and a J-beta primer mix. MiXCR was run by TCRdb on the 5' RACE reads, yielding one entry per CDR3 protein. Among hundreds of thousands of distinct CDR3 sequences listed, around a quarter were seen once. Another study also made use of these data, one on T cells of mothers and their children.

The sample consisted of blood. The source of these receptors is a boy between 10 and 17 years old in good health.

This chain connects TRBV29-1 to TRBJ2-5, with D tentatively TRBD1 (5 bases). The V gene lost 7 bases and the J gene lost 7 bases, with 16 bases spanning the gap. This CDR3 region has 12 residues. The germline CDR1 and CDR2 sequences are SQVTM and ANQGSEA. The chain's CDR3 is CSAQWGPGTQYF. In DNA, the CDR3 is TGCAGCGCCCAGTGGGGCCCAGGGACCCAGTACTTC. The complete variable domain, with remaining parts taken from reference TRBV29-1 and TRBJ2-5, reads SAVISQKPSRDICQRGTSLTIQCQVDSQVTMMFWYRQQPGQSLTLIATANQGSEATYESGFVIDKFPISRPNLTFSTLTVSNMSPEDSSIYLCSAQWGPGTQYFGPGTRLLVL.

This clonotype was seen many times. V gene TRBV3-1 combines with J gene TRBJ2-5; D is unclear. V lost 2 bases and J lost 2, with 9 bases in between. In germline, CDR1 is LGHDT, CDR2 YNNKEL (reference sequence). The CDR3 loop spans 14 amino acids. The CDR3 DNA follows: TGTGCCAGCAGCCAATCAGAGGAACAAGAGACCCAGTACTTC. Translation gives CASSQSEEQETQYF.

The chain recombines TRBV6-1 with TRBJ2-3; D is tentatively TRBD1 or TRBD2 (5 bases each). Germline V gene lookup returns CDR1 MNHNS and CDR2 SASEGT. V was pared by 6 bases and J by 2 bases, with 18 bases between. The CDR3 is made up of 16 amino acids. The CDR3 coding sequence is TGTGCCAGCAGCCCACGGGGACGGTACTTCACAGATACGCAGTATTTT. It translates to CASSPRGRYFTDTQYF.

In its sample, this clonotype was seen a few times. The gene calls are TRBV29-1 and TRBJ1-4; TRBD1 is a possible D gene (5 bases). CDR3 length: 11 residues. Between the trimmed V and J ends, which lost 4 bases and 8 bases, there was a span of 8 bases. Germline V gene sequence: CDR1 SQVTM, CDR2 ANQGSEA. The CDR3 DNA sequence: TGCAGCGTTGCCCGGGACGAAAAACTGTTTTTT. Amino acids: CSVARDEKLFF.

The V call is TRBV29-1, the J call TRBJ2-7; 7 nucleotides align to TRBD1. V lost 7 bases to trimming and J lost 1 base; unmatched junction nucleotides: 10. The CDR3 length is 14 residues. The germline gives CDR1 SQVTM, CDR2 ANQGSEA. The CDR3 region has the DNA TGCAGCGCCCAAGGGGGCGATCAGTCCTACGAGCAGTACTTC. Its protein is CSAQGGDQSYEQYF.

CDR3 sequence reads: CASTKLWGGGAGEQFF. The DNA of the CDR3 is TGTGCCAGCACCAAACTCTGGGGAGGGGGGGCCGGTGAGCAGTTCTTC. This chain links TRBV28 with TRBJ2-1; tentative D call: TRBD2 (7 bases). V lost 7 bases and J 9 bases, leaving 25 bases between the germline ends. Germline V gene data show CDR1 as MDHEN and CDR2 as SYDVKM. The CDR3 extends over 16 amino acids.

This chain joins TRBV6-5 and TRBJ1-1; no firm D call. Germline CDR1 MNHEY, CDR2 SVGAGI. The germline V and J ends were trimmed by 8 bases and 2 bases, with 12 bases remaining between them. The CDR3 totals 13 residues. The CDR3 loop is CASYPGINTEAFF. In nucleotides, the CDR3 is TGTGCCAGCTATCCCGGGATAAACACTGAAGCTTTCTTT.

The chain uses TRBV29-1 and TRBJ1-2, with 10 bases fitting TRBD1. Trimming cost V 4 bases and J 2 bases; bases outside gene matches: 4. The CDR3 consists of 14 residues. The germline V gene encodes CDR1 SQVTM and CDR2 ANQGSEA. The chain's CDR3 is CSVVGQGKNYGYTF. CDR3 DNA sequence: TGCAGCGTTGTGGGACAGGGGAAAAACTATGGCTACACCTTC.

In its sample, this clonotype was seen a few times. The chain links TRBV29-1 to TRBJ2-3; D is possibly TRBD1 or TRBD2 (5 bases each). V dropped 3 bases and J dropped 0 bases, with 13 bases sitting between them. Germline-derived CDR1 and CDR2 are SQVTM and ANQGSEA. The CDR3 has 15 amino acids. CDR3 amino acids: CSVESRGPSTDTQYF. The DNA of the CDR3 is TGCAGCGTTGAGTCGAGGGGACCTAGCACAGATACGCAGTATTTT.